The 19 T cell receptor beta chains reported below all come from one sample, sequenced in a study of T cell clusters in autoimmune cytopenias. Approximately 36,000 genome equivalents of blood DNA were amplified for TRB. One tube held mixed TRB-A and TRB-B primer pools for touch-down PCR. TCRdb re-analyzed the multiplex PCR reads; it lists each CDR3 protein once, without DNA. This repertoire includes approximately 7,800 distinct CDR3 sequences. Material for sequencing was peripheral blood. The receptor source for this set is a human donor with an autoimmune cytopenia or autoimmune hepatitis (not recorded which).

The CDR3 sequence: CASSPDSAWPVF. The gene calls are TRBV18 and TRBJ2-1. Germline-derived CDR1 and CDR2 are KGHSH and LQKENI. The CDR3 is 12 residues long.

This chain links TRBV20-1 with TRBJ2-7; the D gene TCRdb calls, TRBD1, cannot be checked with no DNA. The CDR3 runs to 16 residues. Germline CDR1 DFQATT, CDR2 SNEGSKA (reference sequence). The CDR3 is CSARDFFARAVYEQYF.

In terms of frequency, this clonotype is medium-sized (0.01 to 0.1%). The V and J genes are TRBV7-9 and TRBJ2-7. Germline V gene data show CDR1 as SEHNR and CDR2 as FQNEAQ (reference sequence). CDR3 length: 14 residues. This CDR3 reads CASSTRTGLYEQYF.

The chain employs TRBV24-1 and TRBJ2-7. Germline CDR1 is KGHDR and CDR2 is SFDVKD. This CDR3 region has 11 residues. The CDR3 protein is CATSDLGEQYF.

Judged by frequency, this clonotype is medium-sized. The CDR3 region is CATQGNEKLFF. The rearrangement uses TRBV6-6 and TRBJ1-4; TCRdb calls TRBD1, which cannot be checked without DNA. Germline CDR1 and CDR2: MNHNY and SVGAGI (reference sequence). The CDR3 is 11 amino acids.

This clonotype registers medium-sized by frequency. This rearrangement joins TRBV20-1 to TRBJ2-7; the TCRdb D gene call, TRBD1, has no DNA to confirm it. The germline gives CDR1 DFQATT, CDR2 SNEGSKA (reference sequence). The length of the CDR3 is 16 residues. CDR3 region: CSASFAGVLATYEQYF.

This clonotype shows up as medium-sized (0.01 to 0.1%) by frequency. The chain couples TRBV30 to TRBJ2-3; TCRdb designates TRBD2, a call that cannot be tested without DNA. The CDR3 has 14 residues. Germline V gives CDR1 GTSNPN, CDR2 SVGIG (reference sequence). The CDR3 protein is CAWSVGTSGVMRYF.

This clonotype shows up as medium-sized by frequency. This sequence joins TRBV28 and TRBJ1-4; the D call from TCRdb, TRBD1, cannot be confirmed without DNA. CDR3 length: 13 residues. Per germline, CDR1 MDHEN and CDR2 SYDVKM. The CDR3 spells CASRKQGNEKLFF.

This chain links TRBV27 with TRBJ2-1; as DNA is missing, the TRBD2 call by TCRdb cannot be tested. The germline V gene has CDR1 MNHEY and CDR2 SMNVEV (reference sequence). The CDR3 spans 16 residues. CDR3: CASSGGGLAGGYEQFF.

This clonotype is classed as medium-sized by frequency. The rearrangement uses TRBV5-1 and TRBJ1-6. The CDR3 extends over 15 amino acids. Germline lookup yields CDR1 SGHRS and CDR2 YFSETQ. Here the CDR3 reads CASSFSSGHNSPLHF.

This clonotype is deemed medium-sized by its frequency. The chain uses TRBV27 and TRBJ1-3. From germline, CDR1 is MNHEY and CDR2 SMNVEV (reference sequence). The CDR3 is made up of 14 amino acids. The CDR3 here is CASSLAGPGNTIYF.

This chain uses TRBV6-5 with TRBJ2-3; TCRdb outputs TRBD1, but without DNA this stays unchecked. CDR3 size: 17 residues. In germline, CDR1 is MNHEY, CDR2 SVGAGI. CDR3 protein: CASSYVFSGGAADTQYF.

By frequency, this clonotype registers medium-sized. The chain recombines TRBV6-5 with TRBJ2-2. The germline gives CDR1 MNHEY, CDR2 SVGAGI. The CDR3 runs to 13 residues. The CDR3 reads CASSHRESGELFF.

This chain joins TRBV20-1 and TRBJ1-4; there is no DNA to check the TCRdb D call of TRBD1. From germline, CDR1 is DFQATT and CDR2 SNEGSKA (reference sequence). CDR3 length: 12 residues. This CDR3 reads CSANRGNEKLFF.

This chain connects TRBV24-1 to TRBJ2-5; TCRdb selects TRBD1, and the lack of DNA leaves this call unchecked. Germline V CDR1 and CDR2: KGHDR, SFDVKD. The length of the CDR3 is 15 residues. The CDR3 protein is CATAEGQTDQETQYF.

This chain connects TRBV28 to TRBJ2-7; there is no DNA to check the TCRdb D call of TRBD2. Germline CDR1 is MDHEN and CDR2 is SYDVKM. CDR3 length: 16 amino acids. The CDR3 spells CASSFLGSEGSYEQYF.

V gene TRBV6-2 or TRBV6-3 combines with J gene TRBJ2-1; TCRdb returns TRBD2, unconfirmable since there is no DNA. The CDR3 totals 16 residues. CDR1 is MNHEY, CDR2 SVGEGT, per germline. CDR3: CASSSPGLAIYNEQFF.

Measured by frequency, this clonotype is medium-sized (0.01 to 0.1%). This chain's CDR3 is CASSLNTGELFF. The chain couples TRBV6-5 to TRBJ2-2. The CDR3 consists of 12 residues. CDR1 MNHEY and CDR2 SVGAGI come from the germline V gene.

According to its frequency, this clonotype is medium-sized. The chain links TRBV11-2 to TRBJ1-2; TCRdb reports TRBD1, a call that lacks DNA to check it against. The length of the CDR3 is 17 residues. Germline V gives CDR1 SGHAT, CDR2 FQNNGV. The CDR3 is CASSPSTGATPSYGYTF.